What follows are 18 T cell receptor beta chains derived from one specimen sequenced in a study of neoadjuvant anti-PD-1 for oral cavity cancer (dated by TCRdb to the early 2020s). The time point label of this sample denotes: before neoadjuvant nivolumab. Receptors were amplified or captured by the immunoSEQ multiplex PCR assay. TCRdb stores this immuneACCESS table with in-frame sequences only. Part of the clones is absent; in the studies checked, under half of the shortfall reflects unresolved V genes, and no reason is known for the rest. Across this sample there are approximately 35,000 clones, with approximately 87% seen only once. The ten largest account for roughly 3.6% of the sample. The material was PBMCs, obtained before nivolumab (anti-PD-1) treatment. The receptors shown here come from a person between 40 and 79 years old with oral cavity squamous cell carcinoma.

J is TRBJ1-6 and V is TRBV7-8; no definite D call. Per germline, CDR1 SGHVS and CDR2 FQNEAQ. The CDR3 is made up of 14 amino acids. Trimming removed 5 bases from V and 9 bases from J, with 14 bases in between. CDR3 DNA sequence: TGTGCCAGCAGCCCTACCCGGGATGCTTCACCCCTCCACTTT. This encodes CASSPTRDASPLHF.

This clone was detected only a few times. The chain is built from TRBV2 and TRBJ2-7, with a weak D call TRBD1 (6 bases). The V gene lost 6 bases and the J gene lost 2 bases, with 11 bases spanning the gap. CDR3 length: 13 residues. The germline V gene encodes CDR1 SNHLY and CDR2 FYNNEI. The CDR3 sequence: CASRQGPTYEQYF. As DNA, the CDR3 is TGTGCCAGCAGACAGGGCCCCACCTACGAGCAGTACTTC.

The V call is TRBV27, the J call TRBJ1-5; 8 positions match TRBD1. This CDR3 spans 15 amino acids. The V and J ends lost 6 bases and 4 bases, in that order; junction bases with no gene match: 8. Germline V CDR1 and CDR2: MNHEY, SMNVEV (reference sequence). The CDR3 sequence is CASRYDRGPNQPQHF. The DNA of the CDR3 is TGTGCCAGCAGGTATGACAGGGGCCCAAATCAGCCCCAGCATTTT.

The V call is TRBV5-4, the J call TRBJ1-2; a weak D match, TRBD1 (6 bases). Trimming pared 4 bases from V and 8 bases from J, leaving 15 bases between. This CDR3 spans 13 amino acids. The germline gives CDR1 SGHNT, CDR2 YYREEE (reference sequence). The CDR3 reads CASSLEQGAGYTF. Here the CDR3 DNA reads TGTGCCAGCAGCCTTGAACAGGGTGCAGGCTACACCTTC. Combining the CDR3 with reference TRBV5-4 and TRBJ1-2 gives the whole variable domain ETGVTQSPTHLIKTRGQQVTLRCSSQSGHNTVSWYQQALGQGPQFIFQYYREEENGRGNFPPRFSGLQFPNYSSELNVNALELDDSALYLCASSLEQGAGYTFGSGTRLTVV.

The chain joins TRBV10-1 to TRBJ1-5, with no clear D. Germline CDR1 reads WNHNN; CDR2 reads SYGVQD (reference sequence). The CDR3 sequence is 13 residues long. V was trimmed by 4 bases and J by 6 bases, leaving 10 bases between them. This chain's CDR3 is CASSVGSGQPQHF. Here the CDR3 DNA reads TGCGCCAGCAGTGTGGGTAGCGGTCAGCCCCAGCATTTT.

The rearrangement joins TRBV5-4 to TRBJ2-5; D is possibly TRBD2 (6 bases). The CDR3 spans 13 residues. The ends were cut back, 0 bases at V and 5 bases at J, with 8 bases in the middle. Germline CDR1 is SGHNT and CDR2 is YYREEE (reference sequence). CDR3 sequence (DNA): TGTGCCAGCAGCTTGGGGGGGGAGGAGACCCAGTACTTC. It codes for CASSLGGEETQYF.

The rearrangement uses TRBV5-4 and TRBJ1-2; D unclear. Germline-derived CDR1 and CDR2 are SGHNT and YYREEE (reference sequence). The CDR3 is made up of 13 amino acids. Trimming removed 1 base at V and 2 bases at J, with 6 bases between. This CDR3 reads CASSLLGNYGYTF. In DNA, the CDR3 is TGTGCCAGCAGCTTGTTGGGAAACTATGGCTACACCTTC.

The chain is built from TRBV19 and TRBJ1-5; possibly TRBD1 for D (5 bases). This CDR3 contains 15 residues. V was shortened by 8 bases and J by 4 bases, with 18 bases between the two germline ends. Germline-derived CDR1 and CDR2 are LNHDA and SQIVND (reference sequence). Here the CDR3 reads CASSGGRVQNQPQHF. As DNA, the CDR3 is TGTGCCAGTTCCGGGGGGAGGGTCCAAAATCAGCCCCAGCATTTT.

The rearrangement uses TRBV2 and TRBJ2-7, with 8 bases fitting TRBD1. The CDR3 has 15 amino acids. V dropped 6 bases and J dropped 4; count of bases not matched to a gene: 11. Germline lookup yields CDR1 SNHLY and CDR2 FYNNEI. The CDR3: CASSSGQGRRYEQYF. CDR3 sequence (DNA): TGTGCCAGCAGCTCCGGACAGGGTAGGCGTTACGAGCAGTACTTC.

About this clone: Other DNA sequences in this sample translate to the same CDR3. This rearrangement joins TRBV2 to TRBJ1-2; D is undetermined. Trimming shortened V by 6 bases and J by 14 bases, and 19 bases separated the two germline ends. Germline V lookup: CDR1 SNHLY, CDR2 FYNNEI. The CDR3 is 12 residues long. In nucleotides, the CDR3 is TGTGCCAGCAGCTATACGACGGAGGCTGAAACCTTC. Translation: CASSYTTEAETF.

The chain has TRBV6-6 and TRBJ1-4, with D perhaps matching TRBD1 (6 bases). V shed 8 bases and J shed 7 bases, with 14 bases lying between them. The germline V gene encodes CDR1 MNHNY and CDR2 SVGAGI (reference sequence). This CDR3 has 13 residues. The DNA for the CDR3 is TGTGCCAGCGGACGGGGGCGAGGTGAAAAACTGTTTTTT. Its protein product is CASGRGRGEKLFF.

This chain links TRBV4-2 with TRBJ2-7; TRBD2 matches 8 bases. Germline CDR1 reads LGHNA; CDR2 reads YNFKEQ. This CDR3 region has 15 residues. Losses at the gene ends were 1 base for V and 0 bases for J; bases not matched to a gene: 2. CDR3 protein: CASSQVGGASYEQYF. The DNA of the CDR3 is TGTGCCAGCAGCCAAGTCGGGGGGGCCTCCTACGAGCAGTACTTC.

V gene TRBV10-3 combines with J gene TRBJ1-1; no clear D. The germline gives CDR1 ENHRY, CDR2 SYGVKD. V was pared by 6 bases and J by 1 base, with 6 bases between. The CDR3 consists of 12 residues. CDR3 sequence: CAISGTNTEAFF. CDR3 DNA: TGTGCCATCAGCGGAACGAACACTGAAGCTTTCTTT.

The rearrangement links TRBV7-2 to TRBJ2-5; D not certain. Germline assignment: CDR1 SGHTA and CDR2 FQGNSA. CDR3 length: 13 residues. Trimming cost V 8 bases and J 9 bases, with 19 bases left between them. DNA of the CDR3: TGTGCCAGCCACAAGGAATGGCCCGCGGCCCAGTACTTC. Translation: CASHKEWPAAQYF.

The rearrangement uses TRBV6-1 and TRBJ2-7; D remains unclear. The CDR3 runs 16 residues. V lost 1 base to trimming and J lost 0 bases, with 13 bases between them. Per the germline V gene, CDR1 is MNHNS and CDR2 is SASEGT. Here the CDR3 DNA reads TGTGCCAGCAGTGAAGTGGTACGGTCTTTCTCCTACGAGCAGTACTTC. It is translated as CASSEVVRSFSYEQYF.

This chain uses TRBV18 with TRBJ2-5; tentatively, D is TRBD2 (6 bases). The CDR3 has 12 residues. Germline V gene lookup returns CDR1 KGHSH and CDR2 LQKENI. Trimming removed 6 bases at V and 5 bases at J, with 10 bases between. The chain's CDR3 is CASSRRGETQYF. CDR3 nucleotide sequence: TGTGCCAGCTCTCGTCGGGGGGAGACCCAGTACTTC. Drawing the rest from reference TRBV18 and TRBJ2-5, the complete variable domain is NAGVMQNPRHLVRRRGQEARLRCSPMKGHSHVYWYRQLPEEGLKFMVYLQKENIIDESGMPKERFSAEFPKEGPSILRIQQVVRGDSAAYFCASSRRGETQYFGPGTRLLVL.

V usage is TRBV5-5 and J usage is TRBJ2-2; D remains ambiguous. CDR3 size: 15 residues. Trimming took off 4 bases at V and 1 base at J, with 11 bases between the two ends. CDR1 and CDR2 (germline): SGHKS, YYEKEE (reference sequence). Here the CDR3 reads CASSSRTVNTGELFF. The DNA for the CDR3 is TGTGCCAGCAGCAGCCGCACGGTGAACACCGGGGAGCTGTTTTTT.

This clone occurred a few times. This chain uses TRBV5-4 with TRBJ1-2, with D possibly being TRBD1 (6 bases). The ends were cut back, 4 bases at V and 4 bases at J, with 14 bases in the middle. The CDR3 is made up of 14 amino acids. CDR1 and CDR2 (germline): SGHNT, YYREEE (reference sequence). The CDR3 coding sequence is TGTGCCAGCAGCCTCCCCCTCAGGGGCTATGGCTACACCTTC. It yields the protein CASSLPLRGYGYTF.